The T cell receptor (beta chain) described here comes from a study of blood T cell repertoires in COVID-19 (dated by TCRdb to about 2020). In the study overall: Collaborator samples came from the United States, Italy and Spain and covered acute and convalescent phases of COVID-19. Sample metadata almost always included a de-identified subject ID, COVID-19 status, age in years and sex. The dataset comprised deeply sampled blood TCRbeta repertoires from subjects exposed to, actively infected with, or recovered from COVID-19. Where HLA class I and class II types were available, the types were taken from metadata supplied by the sample provider, not from assay-based typing. The repertoires were made available in a free public database intended to serve as a resource for research on the immune response to SARS-CoV-2. The material from the prospective study consisted of cDNA or gDNA derived from T cells, B-cell-depleted T cells, or PBMCs. Samples came from the ongoing ImmuneRACE study (first 160 participants) plus 1,254 subjects from 6 global collaborators.

Relative to germline, V is missing 0 bases and J is missing 8 bases, with 9 bases of the junction outside any gene match. The CDR3 covers 15 residues, taking in both the cysteine and the phenylalanine. Of the read, only the CDR3 DNA is kept; its 45 bases are in frame from base 1. Looking up the germline V gene yields CDR1 MNHEY and CDR2 SVGAGI. Details on this clone: Its antigen is currently not known. Base qualities are not recorded, but no much larger clone differs from it by a single base.

TCRbeta CDR3 regions were amplified from genomic DNA using the immunoSEQ Assay, a bias-controlled multiplex PCR. Under the source paper's analysis protocol: The number of nucleated cells in each sample was estimated from the amplification of reference gene primers within the assay. To quantify the absolute abundance of each unique TCRbeta CDR3 rearrangement, sequence reads were collapsed and filtered. For each sample, productive Simpson clonality was calculated as the square root of Simpson's diversity index across productive rearrangements. This immuneACCESS table, as held by TCRdb, lists in-frame sequences with V and J called but not all clones. Of the missing ones, under half trace to an unresolved V gene in checked studies; the others have no known cause. V and J calls and clone size are copied from that table; D and trimming were computed from the DNA. Within this sample are roughly 180,000 clones, with approximately 79% of them counted one time only. Of the sample, more than 6.5% falls within the top ten clones.

One collaborating source in Seattle enrolled patients during active infection and followed them longitudinally through the course of disease. Each collaborating institution followed its own protocols to collect whole blood in K2EDTA tubes. For TCRbeta analysis, collaborators shipped samples as frozen whole blood, isolated PBMCs, or DNA extracted from either of those sample types. Results and caveats for the whole study, not just this receptor: The quantity of clinical and demographic metadata differed by source and by participant and was supplied without curation.

The sequence derives from a woman in her sixties or seventies with COVID-19, enrolled during active disease. The chain joins TRBV6-5 to TRBJ1-2, with TRBD1 matching 7 junction bases. The sequenced sample was peripheral blood. CDR3 loop: CASSYSDDRARGYTF. The DNA sequence follows: TGTGCCAGCAGTTACTCGGACGACAGGGCACGGGGCTACACCTTC.